This passage covers 30 T cell receptor beta chains from one sample sequenced in a study of cytotoxic CD8 clonotypes in ibrutinib-treated CLL. Generated by immunoSEQ multiplex PCR, the TCRdb table keeps only in-frame clones and is missing some. The table has some 92,000 clones, over 60% seen once; the top ten hold around 23%. The sample consisted of PBMCs, taken after 24 months of ibrutinib treatment. These receptors originate from a human donor with chronic lymphocytic leukemia.

The rearrangement joins TRBV7-9 to TRBJ2-3; D is perhaps TRBD2 (5 bases). The germline V and J ends were trimmed by 6 bases and 0 bases, with 19 bases remaining between them. The CDR3 sequence is 17 residues long. Germline V CDR1 and CDR2: SEHNR, FQNEAQ (reference sequence). CDR3 nucleotide sequence: TGTGCCAGCAGTCCGTGGGCCCGGGCTAGCAGCACAGATACGCAGTATTTT. Amino acids: CASSPWARASSTDTQYF.

The chain uses TRBV6-4 and TRBJ2-7, with TRBD2 identical over 10 bases. CDR1 and CDR2 from the germline V gene are MRHNA and SNTAGT. V was clipped by 6 bases and J by 5 bases; unmatched bases: 13. The CDR3 is made up of 16 amino acids. CDR3 protein: CASRVVQAGGPHEQYF. In DNA form, the CDR3 reads TGTGCCAGCAGGGTCGTACAAGCGGGAGGGCCCCACGAGCAGTACTTC.

This clone showed up just a few times. The V gene is TRBV5-1, the J gene TRBJ2-7, with D perhaps assigned TRBD1 or TRBD2 (7 bases each). Germline loops: CDR1 SGHRS, CDR2 YFSETQ. V lost 4 bases to trimming and J lost 5 bases, with 16 bases between them. This CDR3 has 14 amino acids. Written as DNA, the CDR3 is TGCGCCAGCAGCCCTCGACAGGGAGGGGACGAGCAGTACTTC. As protein: CASSPRQGGDEQYF.

The chain joins TRBV19 to TRBJ2-7, with TRBD2 matching over 10 bases. This CDR3 region has 13 residues. The junction had 7 bases not matched to a gene; V was cut back by 10 bases and J by 4 bases. Germline V CDR1 and CDR2: LNHDA, SQIVND (reference sequence). This CDR3 is CAKIIAGGYEQYF. DNA of the CDR3: TGTGCCAAGATAATAGCGGGAGGTTACGAGCAGTACTTC.

This chain links TRBV5-1 with TRBJ1-1; D is perhaps TRBD1 (5 bases). The germline V gene has CDR1 SGHRS and CDR2 YFSETQ. The length of the CDR3 is 14 residues. V was trimmed by 2 bases and J by 2 bases, leaving 10 bases between them. The CDR3 region is CASSLGVLNTEAFF. CDR3 DNA: TGCGCCAGCAGCTTAGGGGTTCTCAACACTGAAGCTTTCTTT.

This chain connects TRBV4-2 to TRBJ2-4; D remains ambiguous. This CDR3 comprises 18 residues. V was trimmed by 3 bases and J by 0 bases, leaving 18 bases between them. Germline loops: CDR1 LGHNA, CDR2 YNFKEQ. The CDR3 nucleotides are TGTGCCAGCAGCCAGTTTTCAGCGAACAGACTAGCCAAAAACATTCAGTACTTC. Its translation: CASSQFSANRLAKNIQYF.

This chain uses TRBV9 with TRBJ2-5, with a tentative D call TRBD2 (7 bases). The V gene's germline CDR1 is SGDLS and CDR2 YYNGEE. Trimming cost V 4 bases and J 4 bases, with 23 bases left between them. The length of the CDR3 is 17 residues. The chain's CDR3 is CASSPRSRGGGSETQYF. The CDR3 DNA sequence: TGTGCCAGCAGCCCAAGATCCAGGGGAGGGGGGTCAGAGACCCAGTACTTC.

The V call is TRBV19, the J call TRBJ2-3, with D possibly being TRBD2 (6 bases). The CDR3 extends over 13 amino acids. The germline V gene has CDR1 LNHDA and CDR2 SQIVND (reference sequence). With 3 bases removed from V and 3 bases from J, the gap between germline ends came to 7 bases. CDR3 region: CASSIGGTDTQYF. The CDR3 nucleotides read TGTGCCAGTAGTATCGGAGGGACAGATACGCAGTATTTT.

A single count supports this clone. This chain joins TRBV11-3 and TRBJ1-2, with TRBD1 identical over 9 bases. With 5 bases clipped from V and 5 bases from J, the junction kept 9 bases outside the gene matches. Germline loops: CDR1 SGHNT, CDR2 YENEEA. The CDR3 runs 15 residues. The chain's CDR3 is CASSVKQGARYGYTF. Written as DNA, the CDR3 is TGTGCCAGCAGCGTTAAACAGGGGGCGAGGTATGGCTACACCTTC.

The chain uses TRBV18 and TRBJ2-7, with D maybe TRBD1 (5 bases). This CDR3 comprises 14 residues. Germline V gene data show CDR1 as KGHSH and CDR2 as LQKENI. V lost 3 bases and J lost 5, with 14 bases in between. The CDR3 is CASSPLQGGHEQYF. The CDR3 nucleotides read TGTGCCAGCTCACCTCTCCAGGGCGGCCACGAGCAGTACTTC.

CDR3 bases: TGTGCCAGCAGCACCTCAGGGGGCAGTGCTGGAAACACCATATATTTT. It yields the protein CASSTSGGSAGNTIYF. This chain uses TRBV5-4 with TRBJ1-3; 8 bases match TRBD1. The CDR3 loop spans 16 amino acids. Trimming removed 4 bases from V and 2 bases from J; junction bases left unmatched: 8. Germline V lookup: CDR1 SGHNT, CDR2 YYREEE (reference sequence).

The chain uses TRBV11-1 and TRBJ2-1; TRBD2 matches at 10 bases. The CDR3 consists of 16 residues. V gave up 5 bases and J gave up 2 bases; unmatched junction bases: 6. The germline CDR1 and CDR2 sequences are SGHAT and FQDESV (reference sequence). The CDR3 is CASSPPSGRTYNEQFF. The CDR3 nucleotides are TGTGCCAGCAGCCCCCCTAGCGGGAGAACCTACAATGAGCAGTTCTTC.

The V and J genes are TRBV7-2 and TRBJ2-5; TRBD2 might be the D (6 bases). The CDR3 sequence is 12 residues long. Germline lookup yields CDR1 SGHTA and CDR2 FQGNSA. With 0 bases removed from V and 7 bases from J, the gap between germline ends came to 6 bases. The CDR3 coding sequence is TGTGCCAGCAGCTTAGCGGAGGGGACCCAGTACTTC. Its protein is CASSLAEGTQYF.

This clone was counted between two and nine times. The chain combines TRBV27 with TRBJ2-5, with no clear D. Trimming removed 6 bases at V and 2 bases at J, with 4 bases between. The CDR3 totals 11 residues. The germline gives CDR1 MNHEY, CDR2 SMNVEV (reference sequence). CDR3 amino acids: CASRPQETQYF. For the CDR3, the DNA is TGTGCCAGCAGGCCTCAAGAGACCCAGTACTTC.

The V and J genes are TRBV7-3 and TRBJ2-5; no clear D. Germline-derived CDR1 and CDR2 are SGHTA and FQGTGA. This CDR3 is 13 amino acids long. V was pared by 3 bases and J by 5 bases, with 10 bases between. The CDR3 reads CASSLTNGETQYF. The CDR3 nucleotides are TGTGCCAGCAGCTTGACGAACGGCGAGACCCAGTACTTC.

In this sample, this clone is medium-sized. This chain joins TRBV13 and TRBJ1-1; perhaps TRBD1 as D (6 bases). V was pared by 2 bases and J by 2 bases, with 9 bases between. CDR1 is PRHDT, CDR2 FYEKMQ, per germline (reference sequence). The CDR3 is 14 residues long. The CDR3 loop reads CASSLSDRNTEAFF. Written as DNA, the CDR3 is TGTGCCAGCAGCTTATCGGACAGAAACACTGAAGCTTTCTTT.

This chain uses TRBV7-6 with TRBJ1-1; D not certain. Looked up from germline, CDR1 is SGHVS and CDR2 is FNYEAQ. The V end was cut by 0 bases, the J end by 5 bases, with 7 bases between. The CDR3 has 13 residues. The CDR3 spells CASSLASRTEAFF. The CDR3 coding sequence is TGTGCCAGCAGCTTAGCCTCAAGGACTGAAGCTTTCTTT.

This clone was recorded a few times. This chain uses TRBV6-1 with TRBJ1-2; D unclear. V was pared by 3 bases and J by 4 bases, with 0 bases between. The germline V gene encodes CDR1 MNHNS and CDR2 SASEGT. This CDR3 has 10 amino acids. This CDR3 reads CASSDYGYTF. CDR3 nucleotides: TGTGCCAGCAGTGACTATGGCTACACCTTC.

V gene TRBV19 combines with J gene TRBJ2-1; 12 bases align to TRBD2. V lost 3 bases and J lost 9; bases outside the gene matches: 9. The CDR3 covers 16 residues. The germline CDR1 and CDR2 sequences are LNHDA and SQIVND (reference sequence). This CDR3 is CASSMRLAGGPIEQFF. In DNA form, the CDR3 reads TGTGCCAGTAGTATGCGGCTAGCGGGAGGGCCAATTGAGCAGTTCTTC.

The chain carries TRBV6-5 and TRBJ2-3; D may be TRBD1 (6 bases). V was shortened by 6 bases and J by 0 bases, with 13 bases between the two germline ends. In germline, CDR1 is MNHEY, CDR2 SVGAGI. There are 15 residues in the CDR3. The CDR3 is CASSGRQASTDTQYF. Here the CDR3 DNA reads TGTGCCAGCAGCGGGCGACAGGCTAGCACAGATACGCAGTATTTT.

This sequence joins TRBV4-1 and TRBJ2-7; possibly TRBD1 for D (6 bases). CDR1 is MGHRA, CDR2 YSYEKL, per germline. V lost 2 bases and J lost 0, with 8 bases in between. The CDR3 covers 14 residues. CDR3 residues: CASSQRDISYEQYF. The CDR3 coding sequence is TGCGCCAGCAGCCAACGGGACATCTCCTACGAGCAGTACTTC.

There are a few counts of this clone. The genes are TRBV10-2 and TRBJ1-2; D is unresolved. CDR1 is WSHSY and CDR2 is SAAADI in the germline V gene. Trimming pared 2 bases from V and 7 bases from J, leaving 14 bases between. CDR3 length: 14 amino acids. The CDR3, as DNA: TGCGCCAGCAGTGAGAATTTTCAGCGGGCTGGCTACACCTTC. Its translation is CASSENFQRAGYTF.

The J gene is TRBJ2-5, the V gene TRBV19; D could derive from TRBD1 or TRBD2 (5 bases each). Trimming pared 1 base from V and 5 bases from J, leaving 8 bases between. The germline gives CDR1 LNHDA, CDR2 SQIVND (reference sequence). CDR3 length: 13 amino acids. The CDR3 region is CASSIGGFETQYF. The CDR3 DNA reads as TGTGCCAGTAGTATAGGGGGGTTTGAGACCCAGTACTTC.

The rearrangement uses TRBV9 and TRBJ1-5; 7 nucleotides agree with TRBD1. The junction had 8 bases not matched to a gene; V was cut back by 5 bases and J by 6 bases. Per the germline V gene, CDR1 is SGDLS and CDR2 is YYNGEE. The length of the CDR3 is 14 residues. CDR3 in amino acids: CASSKGTVLQPQHF. For the CDR3, the DNA is TGTGCCAGCAGTAAAGGGACAGTTCTTCAGCCCCAGCATTTT.

The table lists this clone with a few counts. The chain is built from TRBV10-2 and TRBJ2-7; D assignment may be TRBD1 or TRBD2 (6 bases each). Germline lookup yields CDR1 WSHSY and CDR2 SAAADI. The length of the CDR3 is 15 residues. Trimming removed 2 bases from V and 5 bases from J, with 16 bases in between. In DNA form, the CDR3 reads TGCGCCAGCAGTGAGCCCGGGCAGGGGAGGAACGAGCAGTACTTC. This codes for CASSEPGQGRNEQYF.

The V gene is TRBV30, the J gene TRBJ2-5; TRBD1 is a possible D gene (7 bases). The germline CDR1 and CDR2 sequences are GTSNPN and SVGIG (reference sequence). There are 14 residues in the CDR3. Between the trimmed V and J ends, which lost 7 bases and 5 bases, there was a span of 20 bases. CDR3 in amino acids: CASQRGQGGETQYF. The CDR3 DNA is TGTGCCTCGCAAAGGGGGCAGGGGGGTGAGACCCAGTACTTC.

The chain employs TRBV27 and TRBJ2-6; 10 positions match TRBD1. CDR1 and CDR2 from the germline V gene are MNHEY and SMNVEV (reference sequence). Trimming removed 5 bases from V and 2 bases from J; junction bases left unmatched: 9. The CDR3 is made up of 18 amino acids. CDR3 in DNA: TGTGCCAGCAGTCCGTTGGGACAGGGGATTCCTGGGGCCAACGTCCTGACTTTC. This sequence encodes CASSPLGQGIPGANVLTF.

CDR3 amino acids: CASSLGTSGVDPYEQYF. The CDR3 DNA follows: TGTGCCAGCAGTTTAGGTACTAGCGGGGTCGATCCCTACGAGCAGTACTTC. The chain has TRBV28 and TRBJ2-7; 10 bases are shared with TRBD2. With V trimmed by 2 bases and J by 2 bases, 9 bases remained unmatched. Germline V gene lookup returns CDR1 MDHEN and CDR2 SYDVKM. This CDR3 region has 17 residues.

The chain couples TRBV28 to TRBJ2-3; D is ambiguous. Germline V gene lookup returns CDR1 MDHEN and CDR2 SYDVKM. Trimming took off 7 bases at V and 8 bases at J, with 16 bases between the two ends. This CDR3 has 13 residues. The CDR3 nucleotides read TGTGCCAGCACGGACCACGCCGCCGGTACGCAGTATTTT. Translation: CASTDHAAGTQYF.

This chain links TRBV11-3 with TRBJ1-5, with a tentative D call TRBD1 (6 bases). Trimming took 6 bases from V and 3 from J, leaving 12 bases between them. The CDR3 extends over 14 amino acids. Germline lookup yields CDR1 SGHNT and CDR2 YENEEA. In DNA form, the CDR3 reads TGTGCCAGCAGTTATGGACAGACCAATCAGCCCCAGCATTTT. Translating it yields CASSYGQTNQPQHF.